This TCR beta chain appears in the sequencing data of a study of blood T cell repertoires in COVID-19. Study details: The samples span acute and convalescent COVID-19 from the United States, Italy and Spain.

In the original processing: Nucleated cell number was recorded as an estimate derived from reference gene primer amplification. Libraries were prepared by immunoSEQ multiplex PCR; TCRdb keeps only in-frame clonotypes and omits some of them. V and J calls plus clone size are reproduced from that table; the DNA served to infer D and trimming. The sample has a few hundred thousand clones, 70% to 90% seen once. This CDR3 has 13 amino acids. The V gene end was trimmed by 11 bases and the J gene end by 3 bases; junction bases not matched to a gene: 10. CDR1 is MDHEN and CDR2 is SYDVKM in the germline V gene. Participants, roughly 18 to 90 years old, spanned under 30 US areas. Clinical histories supplied by participants themselves formed the basis of cohort assignment.

The sample comprised PBMCs or T cells enriched from blood (not recorded which). The chain carries TRBV28 and TRBJ2-7; TRBD1 matches at 7 bases. The sequence came from a woman aged 45 to 65 who had recovered from COVID-19. DNA of the CDR3: TGTGCCTCAGCCTTGACAGGGAACTACGAGCAGTACTTC. It encodes CASALTGNYEQYF.